This is a list of T cell receptor beta chains from one sample in a study of shared T cell receptors in the human thymus. TCRdb's copy holds only in-frame clones and misses some; the assay was immunoSEQ multiplex PCR. The sample lists roughly 560,000 clones, approximately 78% occurring once. This sample was also put to use in a study of human thymus T cells.

Sequenced sample: thymocytes. These receptors were taken from a boy in the first two years of life with a congenital heart defect. The CDR3 runs from the conserved cysteine through the conserved F or W. The order of the fields is CDR3 protein, D gene, CDR3 length, V gene, J gene. D genes are given only for firm matches.

CDR3: CASSQDFLAEGQETQYF; D: TRBD2; length: 17; V: TRBV4-2; J: TRBJ2-5
CDR3: CASSPDQGAPHEQYF; D: -; length: 15; V: TRBV21-1; J: TRBJ2-7
CDR3: CASSPSGRGTGELFF; D: TRBD2; length: 15; V: TRBV28; J: TRBJ2-2
CDR3: CASSFELAGGPRGYEQYF; D: TRBD2; length: 18; V: TRBV5-1; J: TRBJ2-7
CDR3: CSVATGKSYGYTF; D: TRBD1; length: 13; V: TRBV29-1; J: TRBJ1-2
CDR3: CASSGEQNIQYF; D: -; length: 12; V: TRBV25-1; J: TRBJ2-4
CDR3: CASSIQDRDQPQHF; D: -; length: 14; V: TRBV4-1; J: TRBJ1-5
CDR3: CASSPRSGSVQYF; D: TRBD2; length: 13; V: TRBV5-6; J: TRBJ2-4
CDR3: CASMRGGSRNEQFF; D: TRBD2; length: 14; V: TRBV28; J: TRBJ2-1
CDR3: CASSLPGPRLAGGPIQYF; D: TRBD2; length: 18; V: TRBV4-2; J: TRBJ2-4
CDR3: CASSPGLDSEETQYF; D: -; length: 15; V: TRBV7-8; J: TRBJ2-5
CDR3: CASSERAGGGGRGIHEQYF; D: TRBD2; length: 19; V: TRBV2; J: TRBJ2-7
CDR3: CASSFGGSGYTF; D: -; length: 12; V: TRBV11-1; J: TRBJ1-2
CDR3: CSPGQGPYEQYF; D: TRBD1; length: 12; V: TRBV29-1; J: TRBJ2-7
CDR3: CASSLRSTDRANYGYTF; D: TRBD1; length: 17; V: TRBV5-8; J: TRBJ1-2
CDR3: CATLKDSEERGYTF; D: -; length: 14; V: TRBV19; J: TRBJ1-2
CDR3: CASSEAAGALDSEQFF; D: TRBD2; length: 16; V: TRBV2; J: TRBJ2-1
CDR3: CASSQAFKQGENYGYTF; D: TRBD1; length: 17; V: TRBV4-2; J: TRBJ1-2
CDR3: CASSLHQREGLRETQYF; D: TRBD2; length: 17; V: TRBV5-6; J: TRBJ2-5
CDR3: CASSDSGQINQPQHF; D: -; length: 15; V: TRBV6-4; J: TRBJ1-5
CDR3: CASSQVGDRFNYGYTF; D: -; length: 16; V: TRBV4-3; J: TRBJ1-2
CDR3: CASSQEGDTDYEQYF; D: -; length: 15; V: TRBV4-3; J: TRBJ2-7
CDR3: CAWSESGPLSYNEQFF; D: -; length: 16; V: TRBV30; J: TRBJ2-1
CDR3: CASSVTGTVNYEQYF; D: TRBD1; length: 15; V: TRBV28; J: TRBJ2-7
CDR3: CASSQTSGRSYEQYF; D: TRBD2; length: 15; V: TRBV4-3; J: TRBJ2-7
CDR3: CASSFHREGDYGYTF; D: -; length: 15; V: TRBV27; J: TRBJ1-2
CDR3: CASSQRLHNSYNEQFF; D: -; length: 16; V: TRBV5-4; J: TRBJ2-1
CDR3: CASSPPRDRGYGYTF; D: TRBD1; length: 15; V: TRBV27; J: TRBJ1-2
CDR3: CASSVKLDTQYF; D: -; length: 12; V: TRBV9; J: TRBJ2-3